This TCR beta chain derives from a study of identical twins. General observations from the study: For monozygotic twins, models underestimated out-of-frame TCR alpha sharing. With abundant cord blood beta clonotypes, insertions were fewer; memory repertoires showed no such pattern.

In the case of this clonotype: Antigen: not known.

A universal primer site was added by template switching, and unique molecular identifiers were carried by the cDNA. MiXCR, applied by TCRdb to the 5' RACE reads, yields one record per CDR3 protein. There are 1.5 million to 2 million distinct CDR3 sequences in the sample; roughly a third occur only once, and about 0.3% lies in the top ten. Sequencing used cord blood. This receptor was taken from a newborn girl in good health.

Here the CDR3 reads CASQTSGSPIYEQYF. Here the CDR3 DNA reads TGTGCCAGCCAGACTAGCGGGAGCCCCATCTACGAGCAGTACTTC. The chain recombines TRBV6-2 or TRBV6-3 with TRBJ2-7, with 12 positions matching TRBD2. Germline V gene data show CDR1 as MNHEY and CDR2 as SVGEGT. This CDR3 has 15 residues. V shed 8 bases and J 3 bases; nucleotides not matched to a gene: 8.